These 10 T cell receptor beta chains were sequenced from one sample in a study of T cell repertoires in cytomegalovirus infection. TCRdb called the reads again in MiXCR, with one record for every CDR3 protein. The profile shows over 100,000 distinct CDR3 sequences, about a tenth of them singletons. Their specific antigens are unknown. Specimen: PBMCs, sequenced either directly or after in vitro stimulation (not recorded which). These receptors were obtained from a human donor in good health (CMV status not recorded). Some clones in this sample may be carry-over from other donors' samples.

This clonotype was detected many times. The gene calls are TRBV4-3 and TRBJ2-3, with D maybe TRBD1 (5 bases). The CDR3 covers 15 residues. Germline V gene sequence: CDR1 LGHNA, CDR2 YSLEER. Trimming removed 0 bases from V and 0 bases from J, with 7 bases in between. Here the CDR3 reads CASSQEGASTDTQYF. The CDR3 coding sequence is TGCGCCAGCAGCCAAGAAGGGGCTAGCACAGATACGCAGTATTTT.

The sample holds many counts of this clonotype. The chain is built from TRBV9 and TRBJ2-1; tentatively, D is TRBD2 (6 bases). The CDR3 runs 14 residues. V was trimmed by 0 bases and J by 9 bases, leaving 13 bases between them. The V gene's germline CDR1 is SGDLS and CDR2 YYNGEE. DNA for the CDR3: TGTGCCAGCAGCGTAGAGGACTATTGGTCTGAGCAGTTCTTC. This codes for CASSVEDYWSEQFF.

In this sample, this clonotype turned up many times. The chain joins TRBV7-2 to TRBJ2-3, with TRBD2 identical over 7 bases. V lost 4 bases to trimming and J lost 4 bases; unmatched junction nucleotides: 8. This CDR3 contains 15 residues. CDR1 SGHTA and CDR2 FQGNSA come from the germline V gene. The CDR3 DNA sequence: TGTGCCAGCAGCTCCGGACTAGTCTTCCCAGATACGCAGTATTTT. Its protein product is CASSSGLVFPDTQYF.

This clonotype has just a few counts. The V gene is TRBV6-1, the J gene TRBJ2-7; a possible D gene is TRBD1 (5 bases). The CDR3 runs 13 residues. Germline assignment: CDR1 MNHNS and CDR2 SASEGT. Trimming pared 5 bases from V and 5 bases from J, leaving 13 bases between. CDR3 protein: CASSIRRVHEQYV. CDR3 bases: TGTGCCAGCAGTATCCGCAGGGTCCACGAGCAGTACGTC.

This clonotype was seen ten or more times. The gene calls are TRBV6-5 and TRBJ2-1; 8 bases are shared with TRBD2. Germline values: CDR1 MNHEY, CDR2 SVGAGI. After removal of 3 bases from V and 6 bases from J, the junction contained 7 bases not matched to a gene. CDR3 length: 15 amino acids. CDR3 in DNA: TGTGCCAGCAGTTATGTTGCGGGAGGCCGCAATGAGCAGTTCTTC. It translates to CASSYVAGGRNEQFF.

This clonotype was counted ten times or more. The CDR3 DNA sequence: TGCAGTGCCGGGACAGGGGACACTGAAGCTTTCTTT. Protein sequence: CSAGTGDTEAFF. V gene TRBV20-1 combines with J gene TRBJ1-1, with TRBD1 matching 10 bases. The trim removed 6 bases at V and 3 bases at J, leaving 1 base unmatched. The V gene's germline CDR1 is DFQATT and CDR2 SNEGSKA (reference sequence). The CDR3 loop spans 12 amino acids.

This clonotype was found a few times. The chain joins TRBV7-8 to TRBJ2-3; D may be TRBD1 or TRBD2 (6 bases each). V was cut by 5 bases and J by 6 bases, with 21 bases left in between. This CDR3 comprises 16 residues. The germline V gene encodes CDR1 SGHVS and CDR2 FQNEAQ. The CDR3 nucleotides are TGTGCCAGCAGCATCGGACAGCCGGGAGTGCCGGATACGCAGTATTTT. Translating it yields CASSIGQPGVPDTQYF.

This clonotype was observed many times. The CDR3 protein is CASSPQAGNQPQHF. The CDR3 coding sequence is TGTGCCAGCAGCCCCCAAGCAGGGAATCAGCCCCAGCATTTT. This rearrangement joins TRBV7-2 to TRBJ1-5; the D gene is possibly TRBD1 (5 bases). The germline gives CDR1 SGHTA, CDR2 FQGNSA. CDR3 size: 14 residues. The V and J ends lost 5 bases and 4 bases respectively, with 12 bases between them.

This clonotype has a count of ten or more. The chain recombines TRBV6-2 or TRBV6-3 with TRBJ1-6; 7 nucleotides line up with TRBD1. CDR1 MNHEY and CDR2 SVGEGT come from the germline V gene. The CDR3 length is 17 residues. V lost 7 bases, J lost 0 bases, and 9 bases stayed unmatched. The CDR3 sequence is CASKGPGQSSYNSPLHF. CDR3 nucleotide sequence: TGTGCCAGCAAAGGACCGGGACAGAGCTCCTATAATTCACCCCTCCACTTT.

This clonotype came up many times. The CDR3: CASSASPTGSYGYTF. The CDR3 region has the DNA TGTGCCAGCAGCGCCAGTCCGACAGGGTCCTATGGCTACACCTTC. The chain carries TRBV7-6 and TRBJ1-2; 7 nucleotides align to TRBD1. Trimming took 5 bases from V and 4 from J; bases not matched to a gene: 10. In germline, CDR1 is SGHVS, CDR2 FNYEAQ. The CDR3 sequence is 15 residues long.